This entry describes one T cell receptor beta chain. Its antigen remains unknown. This CDR3 has 14 amino acids. Germline CDR1 is LNHDA and CDR2 is SQIVND (reference sequence). Trimming stripped 7 bases from V and 2 bases from J, with 14 bases between. This entry belongs to a study of CD8 T cells in ankylosing spondylitis. Study-wide results and caveats: Disease-linked clones bore a CD8+ phenotype, appearing relatively rarely in peripheral blood. A TCR beta motif of several highly homologous variants seemed to mark ankylosing spondylitis blood. There were earlier reports of some motif variants in reactive arthritis synovial fluid and blood. Significantly higher representation of disease-linked clones was reported for matched ankylosing spondylitis synovial fluid.

Scientists made TCR beta libraries using quantitative 5'-RACE with molecular barcodes. A single record per CDR3 protein comes from TCRdb applying MiXCR to the 5' RACE reads. In the table there are roughly 440,000 distinct CDR3 sequences, under 20% of which are singletons. This clonotype was sampled from a male donor with ankylosing spondylitis. The material sequenced was blood, either unsorted or a sorted T cell fraction (not recorded which). The chain joins TRBV19 to TRBJ2-5; D is tentatively TRBD1 or TRBD2 (6 bases each). Here the CDR3 reads CASKGGGWQETQYF. CDR3 DNA: TGTGCCAGTAAAGGAGGGGGATGGCAAGAGACCCAGTACTTC.